The entry below gives a single T cell receptor (beta chain) sequence along with its context. Its matching antigen is unknown. The data stem from a study of CXCR3-negative and CXCR3-positive naive CD8 T cells. Notes on the study in general: Partial loss of CXCR3 expression followed cryopreservation; most assays used fresh PBMCs.

The CDR3 length is 14 residues. The germline V gene has CDR1 SGHVS and CDR2 FQNEAQ. Preparation of TRB cDNA libraries relied on 5' RACE carrying UMI labels. TCRdb re-called the 5' RACE reads; every CDR3 protein appears as one record, without DNA. Its table lists some 22,000 distinct CDR3 sequences. Each CD8+ T cell subset was sorted in triplicate, around 300,000 cells each. The specimen sequenced was memory CD8+ T cells from blood. This sequence joins TRBV7-8 and TRBJ2-2; without DNA, the TCRdb call of TRBD2 cannot be checked. This TCR was sampled from a human donor in good health. Some clones in this sample may be carry-over from other donors' samples. The CDR3 here is CASSGRGALGELFF.